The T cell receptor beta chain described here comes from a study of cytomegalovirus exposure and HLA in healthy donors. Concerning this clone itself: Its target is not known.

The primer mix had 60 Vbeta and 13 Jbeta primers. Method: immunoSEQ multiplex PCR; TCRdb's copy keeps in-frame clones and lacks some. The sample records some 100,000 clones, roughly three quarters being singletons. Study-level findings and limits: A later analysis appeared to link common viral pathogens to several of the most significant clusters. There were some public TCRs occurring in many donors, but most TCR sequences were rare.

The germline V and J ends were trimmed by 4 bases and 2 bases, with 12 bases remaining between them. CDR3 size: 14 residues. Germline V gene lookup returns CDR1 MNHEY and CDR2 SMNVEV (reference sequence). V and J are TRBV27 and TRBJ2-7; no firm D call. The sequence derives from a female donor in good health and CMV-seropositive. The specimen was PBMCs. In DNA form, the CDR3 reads TGTGCCAGCAGTTCTATCCCCGCCACCTACGAGCAGTACTTC. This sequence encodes CASSSIPATYEQYF.